At least ten counts were recorded for the clone carrying this T cell receptor beta chain. In germline, CDR1 is SQVTM, CDR2 ANQGSEA. The CDR3 consists of 13 residues. Deletions cut 4 bases from V and 3 bases from J, with 12 bases between. They built TCR cDNA with 5'RACE template switching, a step that put in a universal primer site and UMIs. TCRdb reanalysed the 5' RACE reads using MiXCR and keeps one entry per CDR3 protein. The sample lists approximately 550,000 distinct CDR3 sequences, roughly 12% occurring once. This record belongs to a study of T cells after yellow fever vaccination. The V and J genes are TRBV29-1 and TRBJ1-2; TRBD1 might be the D (5 bases). The source of this sequence is a man younger than 45 who received the YFV17D yellow fever vaccine. Sequenced here: PBMCs, sampled on the day of the yellow fever booster vaccination. CDR3 amino acids: CSVGQGDYYGYTF. CDR3 coding DNA: TGCAGCGTTGGGCAAGGGGACTACTATGGCTACACCTTC.